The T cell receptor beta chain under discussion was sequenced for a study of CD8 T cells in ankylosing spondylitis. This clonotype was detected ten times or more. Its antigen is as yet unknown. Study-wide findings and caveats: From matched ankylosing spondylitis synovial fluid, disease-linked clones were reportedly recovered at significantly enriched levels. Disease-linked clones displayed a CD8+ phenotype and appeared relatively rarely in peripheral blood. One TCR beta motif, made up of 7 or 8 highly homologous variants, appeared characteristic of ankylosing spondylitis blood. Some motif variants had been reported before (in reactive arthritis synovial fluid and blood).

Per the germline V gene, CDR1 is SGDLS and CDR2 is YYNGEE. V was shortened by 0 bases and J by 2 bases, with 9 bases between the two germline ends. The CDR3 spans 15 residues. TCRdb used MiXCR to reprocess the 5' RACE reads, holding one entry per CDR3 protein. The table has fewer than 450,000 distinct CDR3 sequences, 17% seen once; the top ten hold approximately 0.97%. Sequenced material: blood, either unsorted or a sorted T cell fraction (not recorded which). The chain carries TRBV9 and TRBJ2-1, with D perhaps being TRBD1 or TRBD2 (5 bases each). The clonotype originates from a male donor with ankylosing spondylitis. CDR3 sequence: CASSVARETYNEQFF. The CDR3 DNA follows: TGTGCCAGCAGCGTAGCCAGGGAGACCTACAATGAGCAGTTCTTC.